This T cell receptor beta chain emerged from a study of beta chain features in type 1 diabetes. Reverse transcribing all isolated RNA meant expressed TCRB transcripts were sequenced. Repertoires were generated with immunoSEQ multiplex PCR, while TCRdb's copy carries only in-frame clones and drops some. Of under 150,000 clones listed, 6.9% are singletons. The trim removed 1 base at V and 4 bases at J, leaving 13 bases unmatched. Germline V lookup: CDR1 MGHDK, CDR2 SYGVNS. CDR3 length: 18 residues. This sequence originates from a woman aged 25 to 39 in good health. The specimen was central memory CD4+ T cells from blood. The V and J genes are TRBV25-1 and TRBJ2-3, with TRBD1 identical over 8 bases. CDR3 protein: CASSEFGGRGREADTQYF. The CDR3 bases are TGTGCCAGCAGTGAATTTGGCGGCAGGGGGCGAGAGGCAGATACGCAGTATTTT.